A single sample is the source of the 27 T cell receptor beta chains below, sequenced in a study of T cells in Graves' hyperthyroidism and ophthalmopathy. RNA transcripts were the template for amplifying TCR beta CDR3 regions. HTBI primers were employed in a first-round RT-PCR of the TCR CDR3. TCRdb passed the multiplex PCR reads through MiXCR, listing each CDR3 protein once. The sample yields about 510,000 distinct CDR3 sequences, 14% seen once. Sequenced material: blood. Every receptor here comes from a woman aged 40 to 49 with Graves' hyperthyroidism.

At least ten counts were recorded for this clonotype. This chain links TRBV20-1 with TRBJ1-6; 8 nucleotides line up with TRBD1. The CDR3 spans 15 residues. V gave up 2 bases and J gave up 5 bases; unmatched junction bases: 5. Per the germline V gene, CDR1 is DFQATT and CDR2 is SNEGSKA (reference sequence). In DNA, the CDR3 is TGCAGTGCTAGACCGGGGGACAGGAATAATTCACCCCTCCACTTT. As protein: CSARPGDRNNSPLHF.

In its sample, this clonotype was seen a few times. As DNA, the CDR3 is TGCGCCAGCAGCTCGGGAGTTCGGGAGACCCAGTACTTC. Protein product: CASSSGVRETQYF. This chain links TRBV5-1 with TRBJ2-5, with a weak D call TRBD2 (6 bases). Germline V gene lookup returns CDR1 SGHRS and CDR2 YFSETQ. Trimming stripped 3 bases from V and 5 bases from J, with 11 bases between. This CDR3 region has 13 residues.

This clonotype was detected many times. The CDR3 protein is CASRTTGEEETQYF. DNA for the CDR3: TGTGCCAGCAGAACCACAGGGGAGGAAGAGACCCAGTACTTC. The V call is TRBV6-2 or TRBV6-3, the J call TRBJ2-5, with D perhaps matching TRBD1 (7 bases). The V gene lost 6 bases and the J gene lost 3 bases, with 14 bases spanning the gap. This CDR3 contains 14 residues. Germline loops: CDR1 MNHEY, CDR2 SVGEGT.

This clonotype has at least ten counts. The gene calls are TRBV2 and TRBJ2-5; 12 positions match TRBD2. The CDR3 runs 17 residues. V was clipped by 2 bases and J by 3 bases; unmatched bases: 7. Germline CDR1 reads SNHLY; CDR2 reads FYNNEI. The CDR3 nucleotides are TGTGCCAGCAGTGAACTAGCGGGAGGGCCGTTGAAAGAGACCCAGTACTTC. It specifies CASSELAGGPLKETQYF.

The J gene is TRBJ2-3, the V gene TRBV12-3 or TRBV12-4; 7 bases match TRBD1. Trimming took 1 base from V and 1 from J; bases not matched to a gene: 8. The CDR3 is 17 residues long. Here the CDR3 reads CASSLGRWQGGTDTQYF. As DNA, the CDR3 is TGTGCCAGCAGTTTAGGAAGGTGGCAGGGGGGCACAGATACGCAGTATTTT.

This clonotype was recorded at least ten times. CDR3 coding DNA: TGTGCCTGGAGTGTACAGAACAGGGCGTACGAGCAGTACTTC. Translation gives CAWSVQNRAYEQYF. V usage is TRBV30 and J usage is TRBJ2-7; possibly TRBD1 for D (6 bases). This CDR3 has 14 residues. CDR1 is GTSNPN and CDR2 is SVGIG in the germline V gene (reference sequence). Deletions cut 0 bases from V and 4 bases from J, with 13 bases between.

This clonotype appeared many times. CDR3 nucleotide sequence: TGTGCCAGCAGTTTCTGGGACAGGGGTACGTACGAGCAGTACTTC. This gives the protein CASSFWDRGTYEQYF. The J gene is TRBJ2-7, the V gene TRBV28; TRBD1 agrees at 10 bases. V lost 3 bases, J lost 4 bases, and 6 bases stayed unmatched. Germline CDR1 is MDHEN and CDR2 is SYDVKM. This CDR3 contains 15 residues.

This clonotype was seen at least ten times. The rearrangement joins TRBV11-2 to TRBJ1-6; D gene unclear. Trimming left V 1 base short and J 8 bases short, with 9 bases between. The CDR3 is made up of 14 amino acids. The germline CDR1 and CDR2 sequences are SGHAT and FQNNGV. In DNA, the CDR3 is TGTGCCAGCAGCTTAGGGATTTCGCATTCACCCCTCCACTTT. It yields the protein CASSLGISHSPLHF.

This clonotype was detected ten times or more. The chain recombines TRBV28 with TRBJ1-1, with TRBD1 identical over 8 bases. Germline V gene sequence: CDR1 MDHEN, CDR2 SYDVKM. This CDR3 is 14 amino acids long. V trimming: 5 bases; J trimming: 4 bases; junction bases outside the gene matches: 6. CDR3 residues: CASSARGLVTEAFF. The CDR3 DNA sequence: TGTGCCAGCAGTGCCAGGGGGCTGGTCACTGAAGCTTTCTTT.

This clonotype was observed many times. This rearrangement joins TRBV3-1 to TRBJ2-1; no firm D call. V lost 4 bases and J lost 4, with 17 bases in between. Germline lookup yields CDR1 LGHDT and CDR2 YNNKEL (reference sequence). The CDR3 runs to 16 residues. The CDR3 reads CASSLKARRAYNEQFF. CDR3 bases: TGTGCCAGCAGCCTGAAAGCTAGACGGGCTTACAATGAGCAGTTCTTC.

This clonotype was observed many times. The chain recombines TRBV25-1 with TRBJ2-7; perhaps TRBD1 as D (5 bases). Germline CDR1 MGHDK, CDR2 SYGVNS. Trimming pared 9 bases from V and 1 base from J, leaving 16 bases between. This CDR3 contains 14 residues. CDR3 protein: CASHLRQISYEQYF. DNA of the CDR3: TGTGCCAGTCACCTTCGACAGATTTCCTACGAGCAGTACTTC.

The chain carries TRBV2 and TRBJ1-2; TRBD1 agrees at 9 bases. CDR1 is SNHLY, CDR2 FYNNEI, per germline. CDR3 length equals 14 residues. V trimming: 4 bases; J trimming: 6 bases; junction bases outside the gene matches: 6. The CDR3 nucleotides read TGTGCCAGCAGTGTCCCCGACAGGGGGGATGGCTACACCTTC. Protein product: CASSVPDRGDGYTF.

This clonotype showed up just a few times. The CDR3 nucleotides are TGTGCCAGCAGTTACTCCGAGGGGGGAAACACCATATATTTT. The encoded protein is CASSYSEGGNTIYF. V is TRBV6-5 and J is TRBJ1-3; maybe TRBD1 (5 bases). The CDR3 covers 14 residues. Between the trimmed V and J ends, which lost 0 bases and 4 bases, there was a span of 7 bases. Germline V gives CDR1 MNHEY, CDR2 SVGAGI.

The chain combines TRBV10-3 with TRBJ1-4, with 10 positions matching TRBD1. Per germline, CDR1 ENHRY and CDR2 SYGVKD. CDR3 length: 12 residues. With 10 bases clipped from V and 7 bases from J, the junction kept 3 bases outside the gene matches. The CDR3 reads CATGQGREKLFF. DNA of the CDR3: TGTGCCACGGGACAGGGGCGTGAAAAACTGTTTTTT.

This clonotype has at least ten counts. In nucleotides, the CDR3 is TGTGCCAGCACTTCATTACGGGGAGGCGAGCAGTACTTC. It encodes CASTSLRGGEQYF. The chain joins TRBV28 to TRBJ2-7; D might be TRBD2 (6 bases). V lost 7 bases to trimming and J lost 6 bases, with 16 bases between them. Germline CDR1 and CDR2: MDHEN and SYDVKM. The CDR3 contains 13 residues.

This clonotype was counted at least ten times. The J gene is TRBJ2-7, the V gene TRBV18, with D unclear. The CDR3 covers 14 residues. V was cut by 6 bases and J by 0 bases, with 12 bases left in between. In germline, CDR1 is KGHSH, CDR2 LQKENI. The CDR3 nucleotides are TGTGCCAGCTCCCATTCATCCGGCTCCTACGAGCAGTACTTC. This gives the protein CASSHSSGSYEQYF. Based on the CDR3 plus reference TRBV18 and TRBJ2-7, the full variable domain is NAGVMQNPRHLVRRRGQEARLRCSPMKGHSHVYWYRQLPEEGLKFMVYLQKENIIDESGMPKERFSAEFPKEGPSILRIQQVVRGDSAAYFCASSHSSGSYEQYFGPGTRLTVT.

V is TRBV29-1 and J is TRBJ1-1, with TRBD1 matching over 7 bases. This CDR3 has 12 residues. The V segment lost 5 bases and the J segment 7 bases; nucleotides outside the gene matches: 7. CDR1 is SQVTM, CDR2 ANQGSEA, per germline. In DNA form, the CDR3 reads TGCAGCGTTTCCCCCGGGACAGATGAAGCTTTCTTT. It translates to CSVSPGTDEAFF. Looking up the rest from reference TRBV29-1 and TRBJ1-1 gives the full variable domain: SAVISQKPSRDICQRGTSLTIQCQVDSQVTMMFWYRQQPGQSLTLIATANQGSEATYESGFVIDKFPISRPNLTFSTLTVSNMSPEDSSIYLCSVSPGTDEAFFGQGTRLTVV.

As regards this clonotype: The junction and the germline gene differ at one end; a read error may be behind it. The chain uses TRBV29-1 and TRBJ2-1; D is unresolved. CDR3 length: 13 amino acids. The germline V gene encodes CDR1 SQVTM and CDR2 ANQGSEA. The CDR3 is CSVEFETYYEQFF. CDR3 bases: TGCAGCGTTGAGTTTGAGACCTACTATGAGCAGTTCTTC.

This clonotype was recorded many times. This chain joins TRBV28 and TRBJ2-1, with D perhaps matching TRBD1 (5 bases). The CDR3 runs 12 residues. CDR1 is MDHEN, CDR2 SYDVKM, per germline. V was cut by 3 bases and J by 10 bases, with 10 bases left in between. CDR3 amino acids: CASSFWGGEQFF. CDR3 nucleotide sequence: TGTGCCAGCAGTTTCTGGGGCGGAGAGCAGTTCTTC.

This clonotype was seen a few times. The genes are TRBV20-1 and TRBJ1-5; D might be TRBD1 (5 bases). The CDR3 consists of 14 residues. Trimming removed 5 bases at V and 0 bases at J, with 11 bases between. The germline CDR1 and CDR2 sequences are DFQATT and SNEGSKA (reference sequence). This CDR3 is CSAGTWVSNQPQHF. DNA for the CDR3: TGCAGTGCTGGGACTTGGGTTAGCAATCAGCCCCAGCATTTT.

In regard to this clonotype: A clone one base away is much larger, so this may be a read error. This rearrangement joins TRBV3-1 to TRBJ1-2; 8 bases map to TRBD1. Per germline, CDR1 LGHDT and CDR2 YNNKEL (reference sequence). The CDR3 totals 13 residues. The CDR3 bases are TGTGCCAGCGGCCAAGACAGGGGTGATGGCTACACCTTC. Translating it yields CASGQDRGDGYTF.

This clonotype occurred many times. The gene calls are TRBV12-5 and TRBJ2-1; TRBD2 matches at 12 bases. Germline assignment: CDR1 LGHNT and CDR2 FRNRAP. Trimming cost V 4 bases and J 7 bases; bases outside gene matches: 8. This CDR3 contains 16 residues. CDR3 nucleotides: TGTGCTAGTGGTTGGTCCGGGACTAGCGGGCATAATGAGCAGTTCTTC. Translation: CASGWSGTSGHNEQFF.

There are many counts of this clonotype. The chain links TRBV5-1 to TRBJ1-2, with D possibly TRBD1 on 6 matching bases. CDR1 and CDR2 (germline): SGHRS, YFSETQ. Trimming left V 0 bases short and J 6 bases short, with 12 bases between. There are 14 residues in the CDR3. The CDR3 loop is CASSLGQEGNGYTF. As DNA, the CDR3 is TGCGCCAGCAGCTTGGGACAGGAAGGGAATGGCTACACCTTC.

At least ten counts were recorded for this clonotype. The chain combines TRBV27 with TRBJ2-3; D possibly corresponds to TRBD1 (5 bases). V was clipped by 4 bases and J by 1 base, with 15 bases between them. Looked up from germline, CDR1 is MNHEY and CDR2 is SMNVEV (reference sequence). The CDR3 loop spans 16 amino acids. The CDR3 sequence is CASSSRQGWGTDTQYF. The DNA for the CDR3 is TGTGCCAGCAGTTCCAGGCAGGGCTGGGGCACAGATACGCAGTATTTT.

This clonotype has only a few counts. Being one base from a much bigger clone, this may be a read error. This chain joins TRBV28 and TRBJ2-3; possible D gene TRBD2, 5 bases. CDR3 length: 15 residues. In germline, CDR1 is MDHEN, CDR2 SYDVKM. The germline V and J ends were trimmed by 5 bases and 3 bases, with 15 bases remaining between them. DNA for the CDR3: TGTGCCAGCAGTCAGACTAACCTCCGAACAGATACGCAGTATTTT. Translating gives CASSQTNLRTDTQYF. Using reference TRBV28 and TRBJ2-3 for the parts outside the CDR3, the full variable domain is DVKVTQSSRYLVKRTGEKVFLECVQDMDHENMFWYRQDPGLGLRLIYFSYDVKMKEKGDIPEGYSVSREKKERFSLILESASTNQTSMYLCASSQTNLRTDTQYFGPGTRLTVL.

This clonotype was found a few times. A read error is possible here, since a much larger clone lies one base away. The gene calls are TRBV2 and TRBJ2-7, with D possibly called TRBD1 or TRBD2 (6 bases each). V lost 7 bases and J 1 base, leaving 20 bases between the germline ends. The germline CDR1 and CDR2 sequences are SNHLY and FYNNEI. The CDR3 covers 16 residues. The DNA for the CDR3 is TGTGCCAGCAAGAGGACTCGGCAGGGGACTTCCTACGAGCAGTACTTC. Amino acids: CASKRTRQGTSYEQYF.

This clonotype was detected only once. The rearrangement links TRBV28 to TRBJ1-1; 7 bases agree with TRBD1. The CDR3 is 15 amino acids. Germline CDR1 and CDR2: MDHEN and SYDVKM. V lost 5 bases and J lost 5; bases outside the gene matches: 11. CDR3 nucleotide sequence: TGTGCCAGCAGTCCCAGGGGGGGGATGTCAACTGAAGCTTTCTTT. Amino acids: CASSPRGGMSTEAFF.